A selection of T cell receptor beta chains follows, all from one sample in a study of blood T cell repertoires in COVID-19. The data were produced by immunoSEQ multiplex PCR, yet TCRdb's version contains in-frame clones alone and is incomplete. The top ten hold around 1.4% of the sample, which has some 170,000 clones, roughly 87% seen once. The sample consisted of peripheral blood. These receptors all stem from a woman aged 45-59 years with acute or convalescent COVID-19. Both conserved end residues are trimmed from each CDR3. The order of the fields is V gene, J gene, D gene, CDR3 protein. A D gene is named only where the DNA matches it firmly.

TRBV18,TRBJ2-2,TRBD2,ASSPPGTRDTGELF
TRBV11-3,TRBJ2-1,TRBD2,ASSLRGRGGRAYNEQF
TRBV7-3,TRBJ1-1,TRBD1,ASSPGGQGAPAEAF
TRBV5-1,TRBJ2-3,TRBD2,ASSVQGGRGTDTQY
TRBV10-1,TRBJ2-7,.,ASSAAYSYEQY
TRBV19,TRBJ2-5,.,ASSADWRGNLQETQY
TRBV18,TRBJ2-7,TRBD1,ASSPPGTGLVKQY
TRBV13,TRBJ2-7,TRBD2,ASSFNSGSFYEQY
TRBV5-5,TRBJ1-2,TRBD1,ASSFSQGALGYGYT
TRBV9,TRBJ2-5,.,ASSAQLAGETQY
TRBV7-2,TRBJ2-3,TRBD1,ASSADRATRDTQY
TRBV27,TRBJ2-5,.,ASSLKGARVETQY
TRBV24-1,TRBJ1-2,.,ATSDPTVPRDYGYT
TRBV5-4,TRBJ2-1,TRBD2,ASSPGTRQWEQF
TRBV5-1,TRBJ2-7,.,ASSSGAGGVEQY
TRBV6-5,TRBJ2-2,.,ASSHTTGELF
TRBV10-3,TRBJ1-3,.,AISVNRAPSGNTIY
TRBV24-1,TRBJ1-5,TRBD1,ATTSDRGGQPQH
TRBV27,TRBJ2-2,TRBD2,ASSPLLSGGSTGELF
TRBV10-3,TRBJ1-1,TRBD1,AIKSRDRNTEAF
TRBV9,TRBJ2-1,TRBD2,ASSPGTSKGYNEQF
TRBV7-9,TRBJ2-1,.,ASSLTTPYNEQF
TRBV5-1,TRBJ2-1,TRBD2,ASSSTSGEYNEQF
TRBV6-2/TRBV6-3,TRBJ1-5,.,ASSLGGTNQPQH
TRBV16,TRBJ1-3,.,ASSQSSSGNTIY
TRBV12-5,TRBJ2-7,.,ASGLGQALSSYEQY
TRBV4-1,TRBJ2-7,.,ASSQETGTYEQY
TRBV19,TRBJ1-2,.,ASSDAQGNYGYT
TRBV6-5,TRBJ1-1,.,ASSWTRTDTEAF
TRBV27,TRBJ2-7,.,ASSSFNYEQY
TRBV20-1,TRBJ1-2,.,SARAGGGYT
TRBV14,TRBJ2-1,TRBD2,ASSQGTSVSNEQF
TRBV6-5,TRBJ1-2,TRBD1,ASSYSGTGFGYT
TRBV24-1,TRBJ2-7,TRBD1,ATSAGGTHYEQY
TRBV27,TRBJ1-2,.,ASSLKGDYGYT
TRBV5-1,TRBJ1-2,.,ASSFGRTDTNYGYT
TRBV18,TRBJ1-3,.,ASSPYRENTIY
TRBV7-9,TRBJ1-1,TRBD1,ASTQGFVTEAF
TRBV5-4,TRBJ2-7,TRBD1,ASSLGTGSSYEQY
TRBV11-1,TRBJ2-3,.,ASSSRGATDTQY
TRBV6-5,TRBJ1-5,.,ASSLDSGGQPQH